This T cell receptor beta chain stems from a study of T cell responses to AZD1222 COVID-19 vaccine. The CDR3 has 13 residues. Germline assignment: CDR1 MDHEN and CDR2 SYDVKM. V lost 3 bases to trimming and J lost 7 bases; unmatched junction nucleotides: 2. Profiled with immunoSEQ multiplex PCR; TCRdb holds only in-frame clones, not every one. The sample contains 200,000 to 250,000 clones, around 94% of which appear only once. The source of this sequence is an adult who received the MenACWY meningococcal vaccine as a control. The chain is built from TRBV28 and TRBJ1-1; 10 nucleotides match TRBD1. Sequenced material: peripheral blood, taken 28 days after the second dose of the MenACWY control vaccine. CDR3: CASSLDRGVEAFF. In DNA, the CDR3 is TGTGCCAGCAGTTTGGACAGGGGGGTTGAAGCTTTCTTT.